These T cell receptor beta chains were read from a single sample in a study of human T cells and chemical hapten exposure. In TCRdb, the RACE reads were re-called with MiXCR into one record per CDR3 protein. The sample has about 82,000 distinct CDR3 sequences; 13% are singletons. Sequencing used whole blood, obtained in connection with sensitization to the hapten diphenylcyclopropenone (DPC). These receptors were taken from a woman in her fifties or sixties with alopecia areata. Some clones in this sample may be carry-over from other donors' samples. Both conserved end residues are part of each CDR3. Each record gives: V gene, J gene, clone size, D gene, CDR3 protein, CDR3 DNA. D genes are given only for firm matches. Part of the rows lack a size; the others show once, few, many or a class for expanded clones.

>TRBV10-3|TRBJ2-5|many|.
CAISDLGGREETQYF
TGTGCCATCAGTGATCTGGGCGGCAGGGAAGAGACCCAGTACTTC
>TRBV11-2|TRBJ2-1|.|TRBD2
CASSLDPGGRAYNEQFF
TGTGCCAGCAGCTTAGATCCTGGAGGGAGGGCCTACAATGAGCAGTTCTTC
>TRBV16|TRBJ1-2|many|TRBD1
CASSQTDRGYGYTF
TGTGCCAGCAGCCAGACTGACAGGGGATACGGCTACACCTTC
>TRBV11-2|TRBJ2-7|many|.
CASSLIGAARPYEQYF
TGTGCCAGCAGCTTGATTGGGGCGGCCCGACCCTACGAGCAGTACTTC
>TRBV28|TRBJ1-1|.|.
CASSPPPGFSNTEAFF
TGTGCCAGCAGTCCCCCCCCAGGCTTCTCAAACACTGAAGCTTTCTTT
>TRBV12-3/TRBV12-4|TRBJ2-1|few|TRBD1
CASVDRVSYNEQFF
TGTGCCAGCGTGGACAGGGTCTCCTACAATGAGCAGTTCTTC
>TRBV20-1|TRBJ2-7|.|TRBD2
CSVPGLAYEQYF
TGCAGTGTTCCGGGACTAGCTTACGAGCAGTACTTC
>TRBV19|TRBJ1-1|.|TRBD1
CASSIEDRALTEAFF
TGTGCCAGTAGTATAGAGGACAGGGCGCTCACTGAAGCTTTCTTT
>TRBV4-1|TRBJ1-1|.|.
CASSQEMSQKLTEAFF
TGCGCCAGCAGCCAAGAAATGTCACAGAAGCTCACTGAAGCTTTCTTT
>TRBV14|TRBJ2-2|many|.
CASSQVEVANTGELFF
TGTGCCAGCAGCCAAGTTGAAGTCGCGAACACCGGGGAGCTGTTTTTT
>TRBV20-1|TRBJ2-1|few|TRBD2
CSAIGLAGDSNEQFF
TGCAGTGCTATCGGACTAGCGGGAGACTCAAATGAGCAGTTCTTC
>TRBV29-1|TRBJ1-1|.|.
CSVGPLMNTEAFF
TGCAGCGTTGGGCCGCTCATGAACACTGAAGCTTTCTTT
>TRBV29-1|TRBJ2-5|.|TRBD2
CSVDSGTSGSSQYF
TGCAGCGTGGATTCTGGGACTAGCGGGAGTTCCCAGTACTTC
>TRBV24-1|TRBJ2-3|few|TRBD2
CATSDSLADNTQYF
TGTGCCACCAGTGATTCCCTAGCGGACAATACGCAGTATTTT
>TRBV21-1|TRBJ1-4|.|.
CASTPEKGSKLFF
TGTGCCAGCACCCCGGAAAAGGGGTCTAAACTGTTTTTT
>TRBV18|TRBJ1-4|.|TRBD1
CASSPSGTGDEKLFF
TGTGCCAGCTCACCTTCCGGGACAGGGGATGAAAAACTGTTTTTT